The 18 T cell receptor beta chains listed next were all sequenced from one sample in a study of cytomegalovirus exposure and HLA in healthy donors. The PCR contained 60 Vbeta and 13 Jbeta primers. Assay: immunoSEQ multiplex PCR; the TCRdb copy retains only in-frame clones and omits some. Here the sample spans over 65,000 clones, 65% to 80% being singletons. The sample taken for sequencing was PBMCs. Receptors originate from a human donor in good health.

CDR3 in DNA: TGTGCCAGCAGTCTATCTCAGGGGGTAGGGACTGAAGCTTTCTTT. Translating it yields CASSLSQGVGTEAFF. The chain couples TRBV2 to TRBJ1-1; 7 positions match TRBD1. CDR1 and CDR2 from the germline V gene are SNHLY and FYNNEI. Unmatched junction bases numbered 11, after V lost 5 bases and J lost 5 bases. This CDR3 region has 15 residues.

This chain joins TRBV14 and TRBJ2-7; D is unclear. The CDR3 runs 12 residues. Per germline, CDR1 SGHDN and CDR2 FVKESK. The V gene lost 4 bases and the J gene lost 3 bases, with 7 bases spanning the gap. The CDR3 reads CASSLLYYEQYF. As DNA, the CDR3 is TGTGCCAGCAGCCTCCTTTACTACGAGCAGTACTTC.

The chain recombines TRBV6-5 with TRBJ1-2, with TRBD1 matching over 7 bases. CDR3 length: 15 amino acids. With V trimmed by 2 bases and J by 8 bases, 11 bases remained unmatched. Germline CDR1 reads MNHEY; CDR2 reads SVGAGI. The CDR3 spells CASSYDRAPTGGYTF. DNA for the CDR3: TGTGCCAGCAGTTACGACAGGGCCCCAACCGGGGGCTACACCTTC.

The chain recombines TRBV6-6 with TRBJ1-2; D ambiguous. The V and J ends lost 7 bases and 7 bases respectively, with 13 bases between them. The CDR3 loop spans 12 amino acids. The germline CDR1 and CDR2 sequences are MNHNY and SVGAGI (reference sequence). CDR3 loop: CASTPAGVGYTF. Written as DNA, the CDR3 is TGTGCCAGCACTCCGGCCGGGGTTGGCTACACCTTC.

The chain carries TRBV2 and TRBJ1-4; D not certain. Trimming left V 3 bases short and J 6 bases short, with 14 bases between. The germline V gene encodes CDR1 SNHLY and CDR2 FYNNEI. The CDR3 totals 15 residues. The CDR3 nucleotides read TGTGCCAGCAGTGACGTAACTTTTGATGATGAAAAACTGTTTTTT. Its protein product is CASSDVTFDDEKLFF.

This chain links TRBV6-6 with TRBJ2-2, with 13 bases lining up with TRBD2. Germline V gene sequence: CDR1 MNHNY, CDR2 SVGAGI (reference sequence). With 5 bases clipped from V and 5 bases from J, the junction kept 2 bases outside the gene matches. The CDR3 runs to 15 residues. CDR3 sequence: CASSPGLAGTGELFF. The CDR3 DNA is TGTGCCAGCAGTCCGGGACTAGCGGGGACCGGGGAGCTGTTTTTT.

This chain links TRBV16 with TRBJ1-1, with D possibly being TRBD1 (5 bases). This CDR3 contains 15 residues. The V gene lost 0 bases and the J gene lost 7 bases, with 15 bases spanning the gap. Germline V gene sequence: CDR1 KGHSY, CDR2 FQNENV. CDR3 protein: CASSQSSRQRYEAFF. The DNA for the CDR3 is TGTGCCAGCAGCCAATCATCGCGACAGAGGTATGAAGCTTTCTTT.

This clone was seen once. This chain connects TRBV7-9 to TRBJ1-1; D gene uncertain. The CDR3 spans 12 residues. V lost 1 base to trimming and J lost 10 bases, with 10 bases between them. Germline-derived CDR1 and CDR2 are SEHNR and FQNEAQ (reference sequence). The CDR3 DNA reads as TGTGCCAGCAGCTTAGAAGCGGGTAGAGCTTTCTTT. Translating gives CASSLEAGRAFF.

This clone was recorded a few times. The genes are TRBV2 and TRBJ1-5; 8 bases agree with TRBD1. V shed 5 bases, J shed 5 bases, and the junction held 8 bases outside the gene matches. From germline, CDR1 is SNHLY and CDR2 FYNNEI. The CDR3 consists of 15 residues. CDR3 sequence (DNA): TGTGCCAGCAGTTATACAACAGGGGGTGATCAGCCCCAGCATTTT. Translated, it gives CASSYTTGGDQPQHF.

The sample holds one count of this clone. The chain is built from TRBV5-1 and TRBJ2-7; the D gene is possibly TRBD2 (5 bases). V dropped 0 bases and J dropped 2 bases, with 12 bases sitting between them. This CDR3 region has 15 residues. Germline assignment: CDR1 SGHRS and CDR2 YFSETQ. The CDR3: CASSLEASSTYEQYF. CDR3 in DNA: TGCGCCAGCAGCTTGGAGGCTAGCAGCACCTACGAGCAGTACTTC.

V and J are TRBV18 and TRBJ1-6, with TRBD1 matching 7 bases. CDR1 is KGHSH, CDR2 LQKENI, per germline. The CDR3 sequence is 12 residues long. The V gene end was trimmed by 6 bases and the J gene end by 14 bases; junction bases not matched to a gene: 7. CDR3: CASSDDRATLHF. The DNA for the CDR3 is TGTGCCAGCTCTGACGACAGGGCTACCCTCCACTTT.

The chain has TRBV27 and TRBJ2-7, with 8 bases matching TRBD2. The germline V gene has CDR1 MNHEY and CDR2 SMNVEV (reference sequence). The CDR3 has 15 residues. The J segment lost 5 bases and the V segment lost 4 bases, leaving 10 bases of the junction unmatched. Written as DNA, the CDR3 is TGTGCCAGCAGTTCCAATCGGGGGGGCCTGGACGAGCAGTACTTC. Its translation: CASSSNRGGLDEQYF.

The chain links TRBV5-3 to TRBJ2-3; 8 nucleotides agree with TRBD1. TRBV5-3 is filed as an ORF, its function uncertain. V dropped 1 base and J dropped 1; count of bases not matched to a gene: 8. The CDR3 has 17 residues. The CDR3 DNA reads as TGTGCCAGAAGCTTGTTGCAGGGGGCGAGATGCACAGATACGCAGTATTTT. Its translation is CARSLLQGARCTDTQYF.

This rearrangement joins TRBV10-1 to TRBJ2-1; 10 nucleotides align to TRBD2. Unmatched junction bases numbered 8, after V lost 3 bases and J lost 9 bases. The CDR3 consists of 15 residues. Looked up from germline, CDR1 is WNHNN and CDR2 is SYGVQD (reference sequence). For the CDR3, the DNA is TGCGCCAGCAGTGAATCAGCGGGGGGGCTATCTGAGCAGTTCTTC. Its protein is CASSESAGGLSEQFF.

CDR3 nucleotide sequence: TGCAGCGTATCCCGGGGAACGAGGGAAAAACTGTTTTTT. Protein product: CSVSRGTREKLFF. V usage is TRBV29-1 and J usage is TRBJ1-4; D not certain. Germline V gene sequence: CDR1 SQVTM, CDR2 ANQGSEA. There are 13 residues in the CDR3. The ends were cut back, 6 bases at V and 8 bases at J, with 16 bases in the middle.

This chain joins TRBV11-2 and TRBJ1-1, with D unresolved. With 1 base removed from V and 10 bases from J, the gap between germline ends came to 10 bases. Germline lookup yields CDR1 SGHAT and CDR2 FQNNGV. This CDR3 comprises 12 residues. The CDR3, as DNA: TGTGCCAGCAGCTTAGTAGAGGGAAGAGCTTTCTTT. Translating gives CASSLVEGRAFF.

This chain joins TRBV7-6 and TRBJ2-7, with 11 positions matching TRBD2. The CDR3 contains 17 residues. Per the germline V gene, CDR1 is SGHVS and CDR2 is FNYEAQ. After removal of 1 base from V and 6 bases from J, the junction contained 11 bases not matched to a gene. CDR3: CASSLDSGGAIQGEQYF. The CDR3 nucleotides read TGTGCCAGCAGCTTAGATAGCGGGGGGGCAATTCAGGGCGAGCAGTACTTC.

The gene calls are TRBV6-5 and TRBJ2-5, with D perhaps matching TRBD2 (7 bases). V lost 7 bases and J 5 bases, leaving 11 bases between the germline ends. The CDR3 has 12 residues. Germline V lookup: CDR1 MNHEY, CDR2 SVGAGI. CDR3 in amino acids: CASNGGAETQYF. The CDR3 bases are TGTGCCAGCAATGGGGGGGCGGAGACCCAGTACTTC.